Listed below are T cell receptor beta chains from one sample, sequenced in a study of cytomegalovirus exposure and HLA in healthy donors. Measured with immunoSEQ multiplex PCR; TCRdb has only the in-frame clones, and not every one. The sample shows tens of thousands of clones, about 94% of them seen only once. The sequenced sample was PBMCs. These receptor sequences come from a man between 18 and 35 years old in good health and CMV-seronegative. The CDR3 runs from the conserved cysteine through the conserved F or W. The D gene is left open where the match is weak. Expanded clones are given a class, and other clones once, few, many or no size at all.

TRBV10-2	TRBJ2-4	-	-	TGCGCCAGCAGTGACGACGGAGACATTCAGTACTTC	CASSDDGDIQYF
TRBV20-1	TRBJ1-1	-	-	TGCAGTGCTCGGACAATCCCGGAAGCTTTCTTT	CSARTIPEAFF
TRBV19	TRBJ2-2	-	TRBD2	TGTGCCAGTAGTATATCTCCAGCGGGAGGGAACACCGGGGAGCTGTTTTTT	CASSISPAGGNTGELFF
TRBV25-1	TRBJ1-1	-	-	TGTGCCAGCAGTGAAATGGTGTACACCGAAGCTTTCTTT	CASSEMVYTEAFF
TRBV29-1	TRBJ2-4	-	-	TGCAGCGTTTGCGGTGTAACGGGGGAGGAACTAGCCAAAAACATTCAGTACTTC	CSVCGVTGEELAKNIQYF
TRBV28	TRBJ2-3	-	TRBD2	TGTGCCAGCAGTTTATTGGGTAGCGGGATGACAGATACGCAGTATTTT	CASSLLGSGMTDTQYF
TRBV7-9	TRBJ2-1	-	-	TGTGCCAGCAGCGCCTTCGAGGGGCAGTTCTTC	CASSAFEGQFF
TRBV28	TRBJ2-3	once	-	TGTGCCAGCAGTTCCGGACAGAGGAGCACAGATACGCAGTATTTT	CASSSGQRSTDTQYF
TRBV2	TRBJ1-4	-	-	TGTGCCAGCAGTGAGATGGGGACTCGGGAAAAACTGTTTTTT	CASSEMGTREKLFF
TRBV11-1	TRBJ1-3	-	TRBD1	TGTGCCAGCAGCCAACGGACAGGCGGCTCTGGAAACACCATATATTTT	CASSQRTGGSGNTIYF
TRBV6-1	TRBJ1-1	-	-	TGTGCCAGCACCTTGGGGACAGAAGCTTTCTTT	CASTLGTEAFF
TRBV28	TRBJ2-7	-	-	TGTGCCAGTCAATCCATAGCGGTCTCCTACGAGCAGTACTTC	CASQSIAVSYEQYF
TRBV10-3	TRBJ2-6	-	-	TGTGCCATCAGTGAGCCTCGGGTATCTGGGGCCAACGTCCTGACTTTC	CAISEPRVSGANVLTF
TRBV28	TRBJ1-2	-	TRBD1	TGTGCCAGCAGTAAGACAGGGTTCTTTGGCTACACCTTC	CASSKTGFFGYTF
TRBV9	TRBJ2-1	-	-	TGTGCCAGCAGCGTAGATCTCCGTATAGCGGAGAGGAATGAGCAGTTCTTC	CASSVDLRIAERNEQFF
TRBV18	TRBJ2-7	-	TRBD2	TGTGCCAGCTCACCACCGGGACTAGGGGCCGAGCAGTACTTC	CASSPPGLGAEQYF
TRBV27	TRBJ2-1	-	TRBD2	TGTGCCAGCAGTCCGGGGACTAGCGGGAGTTGGACCTACAATGAGCAGTTCTTC	CASSPGTSGSWTYNEQFF
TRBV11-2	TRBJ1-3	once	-	TGTGCCAGCAGCTTAGCCACGGCGGGACGGAAACCCTCTGGAAACACCATATATTTT	CASSLATAGRKPSGNTIYF
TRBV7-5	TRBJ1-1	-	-	TGTGTCAGAAGCTTACCAAACACTGAAGCTTTCTTT	CVRSLPNTEAFF
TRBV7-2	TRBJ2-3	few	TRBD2	TGTGCCAGCAGCCAGATTAGCGGGAGGGATACGCAGTATTTT	CASSQISGRDTQYF
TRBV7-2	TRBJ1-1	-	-	TGTGCCAGCAGCCCTCCCAGCACTGAAGCTTTCTTT	CASSPPSTEAFF
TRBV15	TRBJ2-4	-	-	TGTGCCACCAGCAGAGACCGGGAACGTCAGTACTTC	CATSRDRERQYF
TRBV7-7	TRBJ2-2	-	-	TGTGCCAGCAGCCCAAGCCGGGAGCACACCGGGGAGCTGTTTTTT	CASSPSREHTGELFF
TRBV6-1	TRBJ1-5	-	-	TGTGCCAGCAGTGTGGGGGGTAATCAGCCCCAGCATTTT	CASSVGGNQPQHF
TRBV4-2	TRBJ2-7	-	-	TGTGCCAGCAGGGGAGAGCGCTACGAGCAGTACTTC	CASRGERYEQYF
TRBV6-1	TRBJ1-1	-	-	TGTGCCAGCAGTTATCAAGGACAGTACACTGAAGCTTTCTTT	CASSYQGQYTEAFF
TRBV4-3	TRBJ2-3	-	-	TGCGCCAGCAGCCAAGAGGGAGGATTAGTCGGAGATACGCAGTATTTT	CASSQEGGLVGDTQYF